One sample yielded the 2 T cell receptor beta chains listed below, sequenced in a study of shared clonotypes between healthy human individuals. Assay: immunoSEQ multiplex PCR; the TCRdb copy retains only in-frame clones and omits some. The table shows 550,000 to 750,000 clones, with 92% occurring only once. CD45RO-negative CD8 cells positively selected for CCR7 made up the naive population, which excluded terminally differentiated effector memory CD45RA+ cells. The sequencing sample was made of naive CD8+ T cells sorted from blood. These receptors all come from a man in his thirties or forties in good health.

The chain joins TRBV4-3 to TRBJ1-5, with unresolved D. V lost 1 base to trimming and J lost 4 bases, with 8 bases between them. The CDR3 has 14 amino acids. The germline CDR1 and CDR2 sequences are LGHNA and YSLEER. In DNA form, the CDR3 reads TGCGCCAGCAGCCAAGTCATGGGGAATCAGCCCCAGCATTTT. Translated: CASSQVMGNQPQHF.

CDR3 loop: CASRGRGEQFF. The CDR3 DNA is TGTGCCAGCAGGGGCAGGGGGGAGCAGTTCTTC. The J gene is TRBJ2-1, the V gene TRBV27; 7 bases fit TRBD1. J was trimmed by 10 bases and V by 6 bases; bases with no gene match: 3. This CDR3 is built from 11 residues. The germline gives CDR1 MNHEY, CDR2 SMNVEV (reference sequence).